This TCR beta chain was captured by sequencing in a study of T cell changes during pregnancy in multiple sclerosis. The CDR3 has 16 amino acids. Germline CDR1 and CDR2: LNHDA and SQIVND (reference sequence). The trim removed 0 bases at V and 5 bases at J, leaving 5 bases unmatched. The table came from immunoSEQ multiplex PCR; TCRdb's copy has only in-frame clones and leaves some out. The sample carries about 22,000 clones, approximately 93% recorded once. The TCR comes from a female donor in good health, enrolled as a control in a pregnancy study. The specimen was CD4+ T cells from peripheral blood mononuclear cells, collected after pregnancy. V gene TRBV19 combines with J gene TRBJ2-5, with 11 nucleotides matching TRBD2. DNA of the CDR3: TGTGCCAGTAGTATAGAAGTACTAGCGGGAGTGGAGACCCAGTACTTC. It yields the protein CASSIEVLAGVETQYF.